Presented here are 23 T cell receptor beta chains from one specimen sequenced in a study of T cell repertoires in cytomegalovirus infection. Each CDR3 protein is one row after TCRdb ran MiXCR on the reads. There are around 100,000 distinct CDR3 sequences in the sample; 20% to 30% occur only once, and about 39% lies in the top ten. The sequenced sample was CD8+ T cells from PBMCs. Every receptor here comes from a human donor in good health (CMV status not recorded). Some clones in this sample may be carry-over from other donors' samples.

The chain employs TRBV7-3 and TRBJ2-6; D gene uncertain. Per the germline V gene, CDR1 is SGHTA and CDR2 is FQGTGA. The CDR3 covers 16 residues. V lost 3 bases, J lost 5 bases, and 14 bases lay in between. The CDR3 DNA reads TGTGCCAGCAGCTTCGGACGGCGAGGATGGGCCAACGTCCTGACTTTC. Amino acid sequence: CASSFGRRGWANVLTF.

This clonotype was detected many times. CDR3 amino acids: CASSRGLNTEAFF. CDR3 coding DNA: TGTGCCAGCAGTCGCGGGTTGAACACTGAAGCTTTCTTT. The chain uses TRBV6-4 and TRBJ1-1, with D uncertain. Per germline, CDR1 MRHNA and CDR2 SNTAGT. Trimming took off 5 bases at V and 0 bases at J, with 7 bases between the two ends. The CDR3 runs 13 residues.

This clonotype has more than one count but fewer than ten. The chain joins TRBV7-2 to TRBJ1-5, with 7 bases fitting TRBD1. The CDR3 length is 15 residues. With V trimmed by 5 bases and J by 6 bases, 10 bases remained unmatched. CDR1 and CDR2 from the germline V gene are SGHTA and FQGNSA. The CDR3 sequence is CASSPSPGGGQPQHF. Written as DNA, the CDR3 is TGTGCCAGCAGCCCATCTCCAGGGGGGGGTCAGCCCCAGCATTTT. The full variable domain, completed using reference TRBV7-2 and TRBJ1-5, is GAGVSQSPSNKVTEKGKDVELRCDPISGHTALYWYRQSLGQGLEFLIYFQGNSAPDKSGLPSDRFSAERTGGSVSTLTIQRTQQEDSAVYLCASSPSPGGGQPQHFGDGTRLSIL.

This sequence joins TRBV14 and TRBJ2-3; perhaps D is TRBD1 or TRBD2 (5 bases each). Germline V gene lookup returns CDR1 SGHDN and CDR2 FVKESK. CDR3 length: 21 residues. The V gene lost 0 bases and the J gene lost 2 bases, with 27 bases spanning the gap. This CDR3 reads CASSQEMVQGAPLLYTDTQYF. The CDR3 DNA reads as TGTGCCAGCAGCCAAGAAATGGTGCAGGGAGCACCCCTCCTTTACACAGATACGCAGTATTTT.

At least ten counts were recorded for this clonotype. This chain uses TRBV25-1 with TRBJ2-5; TRBD2 matches at 10 bases. Germline CDR1 is MGHDK and CDR2 is SYGVNS. This CDR3 contains 17 residues. V was clipped by 4 bases and J by 4 bases; unmatched bases: 12. Here the CDR3 reads CASSGGLAEPTRETQYF. The CDR3 DNA sequence: TGTGCCAGCAGTGGAGGACTAGCGGAGCCCACGAGAGAGACCCAGTACTTC.

The chain has TRBV7-9 and TRBJ1-1, with D uncertain. Trimming shortened V by 7 bases and J by 1 base, and 13 bases separated the two germline ends. The CDR3 is made up of 14 amino acids. CDR1 and CDR2 (germline): SEHNR, FQNEAQ (reference sequence). The CDR3: CASNMDGPNTEAFF. The CDR3 DNA follows: TGTGCCAGCAATATGGACGGCCCGAACACTGAAGCTTTCTTT.

CDR3 nucleotide sequence: TGCGCCAGCAGCCAAGGGCGGGGGAAAGGCTACACCTTC. It yields the protein CASSQGRGKGYTF. This chain links TRBV4-1 with TRBJ1-2; a weak D match, TRBD1 (5 bases). This CDR3 is built from 13 residues. Looked up from germline, CDR1 is MGHRA and CDR2 is YSYEKL. V was shortened by 1 base and J by 8 bases, with 11 bases between the two germline ends.

The chain is built from TRBV2 and TRBJ2-1, with TRBD2 matching 7 bases. The germline V gene encodes CDR1 SNHLY and CDR2 FYNNEI. The CDR3 length is 13 residues. J gave up 2 bases and V 8 bases, and 3 bases lay outside the gene matches. The CDR3 sequence: CASGDYTYNEQFF. CDR3 coding DNA: TGTGCCAGCGGGGACTACACCTACAATGAGCAGTTCTTC.

The J gene is TRBJ2-5, the V gene TRBV11-2, with D perhaps TRBD1 or TRBD2 (5 bases each). Trimming pared 5 bases from V and 13 bases from J, leaving 14 bases between. The germline V gene has CDR1 SGHAT and CDR2 FQNNGV. The CDR3 totals 11 residues. DNA for the CDR3: TGTGCCAGCAGCCTAGGGACGGCAACGTACTTC. It specifies CASSLGTATYF.

This chain links TRBV7-6 with TRBJ1-2; tentative D call: TRBD1 (6 bases). Per the germline V gene, CDR1 is SGHVS and CDR2 is FNYEAQ. This CDR3 comprises 16 residues. Trimming pared 3 bases from V and 0 bases from J, leaving 14 bases between. This CDR3 is CASSFYREGANYGYTF. CDR3 in DNA: TGTGCCAGCAGCTTTTACAGGGAGGGCGCTAACTATGGCTACACCTTC.

V is TRBV9 and J is TRBJ1-5; TRBD1 is a possible D gene (5 bases). V lost 6 bases and J lost 4, with 14 bases in between. This CDR3 comprises 14 residues. Germline assignment: CDR1 SGDLS and CDR2 YYNGEE. The CDR3 DNA sequence: TGTGCCAGCAACGAGGGACCTACTAATCAGCCCCAGCATTTT. It codes for CASNEGPTNQPQHF.

This clonotype has only a few counts. The DNA of the CDR3 is TGTGCCAGCAGTTCCTTCGACAGCACCTACGAGCAGTACTTC. Amino acid sequence: CASSSFDSTYEQYF. This chain links TRBV6-2 or TRBV6-3 with TRBJ2-7; tentatively, D is TRBD1 (5 bases). Germline V gives CDR1 MNHEY, CDR2 SVGEGT. This CDR3 has 14 residues. V was shortened by 4 bases and J by 2 bases, with 12 bases between the two germline ends.

The chain links TRBV18 to TRBJ2-6; TRBD1 matches at 7 bases. The CDR3 is made up of 18 amino acids. J was trimmed by 1 base and V by 3 bases; bases with no gene match: 9. Germline V gene lookup returns CDR1 KGHSH and CDR2 LQKENI. The CDR3 nucleotides are TGTGCCAGCTCACCCTTCGACAGGGCTAGGTCTGGGGCCAACGTCCTGACTTTC. Translated, it gives CASSPFDRARSGANVLTF.

This clonotype was seen many times. The chain couples TRBV7-2 to TRBJ2-2, with 7 positions matching TRBD1. V shed 5 bases, J shed 3 bases, and the junction held 12 bases outside the gene matches. The V gene's germline CDR1 is SGHTA and CDR2 FQGNSA. The CDR3 sequence is 17 residues long. This CDR3 reads CASSPHRGMFDTGELFF. CDR3 in DNA: TGTGCCAGCAGCCCCCACAGGGGAATGTTTGACACCGGGGAGCTGTTTTTT.

This clonotype has at least ten counts. The J gene is TRBJ2-3, the V gene TRBV7-2; 11 positions match TRBD2. In germline, CDR1 is SGHTA, CDR2 FQGNSA. J gave up 0 bases and V 2 bases, and 7 bases lay outside the gene matches. The CDR3 extends over 18 amino acids. CDR3 nucleotides: TGTGCCAGCAGCTTATCGTTAGCGGGGGGGTCTAGCACAGATACGCAGTATTTT. Its translation is CASSLSLAGGSSTDTQYF.

This clonotype has at least ten counts. The chain joins TRBV7-9 to TRBJ1-5; tentatively, D is TRBD1 (6 bases). The V gene's germline CDR1 is SEHNR and CDR2 FQNEAQ (reference sequence). This CDR3 region has 13 residues. The V end lost 1 base, the J end lost 7 bases, and 8 bases lay between the germline ends. The CDR3 DNA reads TGTGCCAGCAGCTTAGAGGGGGTCCAGCCCCAGCATTTT. Protein sequence: CASSLEGVQPQHF. The complete variable domain, with remaining parts taken from reference TRBV7-9 and TRBJ1-5, reads DTGVSQNPRHKITKRGQNVTFRCDPISEHNRLYWYRQTLGQGPEFLTYFQNEAQLEKSRLLSDRFSAERPKGSFSTLEIQRTEQGDSAMYLCASSLEGVQPQHFGDGTRLSIL.

Regarding this clonotype: This may arise from a read error, as a much more abundant clone is one base away. In DNA, the CDR3 is TGCGCCAGCAGTGAATCGGCGGGGACAGGCTCCTACGAGCAGTTCTTC. Its protein is CASSESAGTGSYEQFF. The V call is TRBV10-2, the J call TRBJ2-7; TRBD1 aligns across 8 bases. The J call is in doubt because the DNA end fits TRBJ2-1 better. The CDR3 is made up of 16 amino acids. CDR1 and CDR2 from the germline V gene are WSHSY and SAAADI.

The table lists this clonotype with many counts. This chain connects TRBV6-2 or TRBV6-3 to TRBJ2-1, with 8 nucleotides matching TRBD2. V shed 0 bases, J shed 9 bases, and the junction held 13 bases outside the gene matches. CDR1 and CDR2 from the germline V gene are MNHEY and SVGEGT. The CDR3 runs to 17 residues. CDR3 bases: TGTGCCAGCAGTTACTCCTCCCGCCAGCGGGAGAGGGGTGAGCAGTTCTTC. The encoded protein is CASSYSSRQRERGEQFF.

At least ten counts were recorded for this clonotype. The CDR3 sequence: CASSLGTGINQPQHF. DNA of the CDR3: TGTGCCAGCAGCTTAGGGACAGGGATAAATCAGCCCCAGCATTTT. The chain is built from TRBV7-2 and TRBJ1-5; 8 positions match TRBD1. V shed 1 base and J 4 bases; nucleotides not matched to a gene: 3. CDR3 length: 15 residues. Germline V gene data show CDR1 as SGHTA and CDR2 as FQGNSA. Together with reference TRBV7-2 and TRBJ1-5, the CDR3 gives the full variable domain: GAGVSQSPSNKVTEKGKDVELRCDPISGHTALYWYRQSLGQGLEFLIYFQGNSAPDKSGLPSDRFSAERTGGSVSTLTIQRTQQEDSAVYLCASSLGTGINQPQHFGDGTRLSIL.

This clonotype was seen repeatedly, ten times or more. The chain combines TRBV7-2 with TRBJ2-5; 10 positions match TRBD2. This CDR3 has 16 amino acids. Germline CDR1 and CDR2: SGHTA and FQGNSA. The V gene end was trimmed by 6 bases and the J gene end by 2 bases; junction bases not matched to a gene: 9. In nucleotides, the CDR3 is TGTGCCAGCAGTCCGGGACTAGCGCCCTCTCAAGAGACCCAGTACTTC. Amino acid sequence: CASSPGLAPSQETQYF.

This clonotype was counted once. The genes are TRBV11-2 and TRBJ2-1; tentative D call: TRBD1 (5 bases). The V end was cut by 3 bases, the J end by 4 bases, with 10 bases between. Germline V gives CDR1 SGHAT, CDR2 FQNNGV. The CDR3 sequence is 14 residues long. The CDR3 nucleotides read TGTGCCAGCAGCTTCAGGGCGGAGTACAATGAGCAGTTCTTC. Translation: CASSFRAEYNEQFF.

This clonotype was recorded a few times. This sequence joins TRBV19 and TRBJ2-5, with D unclear. CDR3 length equals 13 residues. Trimming removed 5 bases from V and 5 bases from J, with 12 bases in between. Germline CDR1 reads LNHDA; CDR2 reads SQIVND (reference sequence). The chain's CDR3 is CASSHRMVETQYF. CDR3 DNA sequence: TGTGCCAGTAGTCACCGTATGGTGGAGACCCAGTACTTC.

This sequence joins TRBV27 and TRBJ2-7, with 9 bases aligning to TRBD2. There are 14 residues in the CDR3. The germline V gene encodes CDR1 MNHEY and CDR2 SMNVEV (reference sequence). Trimming cost V 3 bases and J 6 bases; bases outside gene matches: 6. The CDR3: CASSFQGLAVEQYF. The CDR3 bases are TGTGCCAGCAGTTTCCAGGGACTAGCCGTCGAGCAGTACTTC.